This is a list of T cell receptor beta chains from one sample in a study of blood T cell repertoires in COVID-19. The assay was immunoSEQ multiplex PCR, and TCRdb's table has in-frame clones only and misses some. The table shows about 74,000 clones, with approximately 90% occurring only once. The sample consisted of peripheral blood. These TCRs come from a man aged 65 to 85 with active or convalescent COVID-19. The CDR3 runs from the conserved cysteine through the conserved F or W.

length: 17
J: TRBJ2-5
V: TRBV5-1
CDR3: CASSSGTSGGAGETQYF

length: 16
J: TRBJ1-4
V: TRBV7-9
CDR3: CASSQTKGGLNEKLFF

length: 14
J: TRBJ2-4
V: TRBV13
CDR3: CASSVQGVGNIQYF

length: 15
J: TRBJ1-2
V: TRBV5-1
CDR3: CASTLGPQESYGYTF

length: 13
J: TRBJ2-5
V: TRBV7-2
CDR3: CASSLKPQETQYF

length: 14
J: TRBJ2-3
V: TRBV18
CDR3: CASSPTRDTDTQYF

length: 12
J: TRBJ1-5
V: TRBV19
CDR3: CATETGRQPQHF

length: 16
J: TRBJ1-4
V: TRBV18
CDR3: CASSPLTGGSGEKLFF

length: 16
J: TRBJ2-2
V: TRBV6-5
CDR3: CASSYLRGGWTGELFF

length: 13
J: TRBJ2-2
V: TRBV7-9
CDR3: CASSLEGNGELFF

length: 12
J: TRBJ2-7
V: TRBV3-1/TRBV3-2
CDR3: CASSQGQDEQYF

length: 16
J: TRBJ2-1
V: TRBV19
CDR3: CAISPGQGSLGNEQFF

length: 15
J: TRBJ2-7
V: TRBV11-2
CDR3: CASSLRLAITYEQYF

length: 14
J: TRBJ1-5
V: TRBV28
CDR3: CASRTQGFDQPQHF

length: 15
J: TRBJ1-1
V: TRBV9
CDR3: CASSVRTGPSSEAFF

length: 15
J: TRBJ1-2
V: TRBV19
CDR3: CASSMAGQGAFGYTF

length: 15
J: TRBJ1-5
V: TRBV27
CDR3: CANDRGQVFHQPQHF

length: 16
J: TRBJ2-3
V: TRBV7-6
CDR3: CASSSISGASTDTQYF

length: 15
J: TRBJ1-1
V: TRBV6-5
CDR3: CASSKTGAMNTEAFF

length: 14
J: TRBJ1-6
V: TRBV11-2
CDR3: CASSFGQGNSPLHF

length: 14
J: TRBJ1-1
V: TRBV29-1
CDR3: CSATGQGVGTEAFF

length: 15
J: TRBJ1-6
V: TRBV30
CDR3: CAWGSDRRMKSPLHF

length: 16
J: TRBJ2-1
V: TRBV29-1
CDR3: CSVGQPTRTSYNEQFF

length: 14
J: TRBJ1-4
V: TRBV28
CDR3: CASRHGGADEKLFF

length: 16
J: TRBJ2-3
V: TRBV5-4
CDR3: CASSSGLAGPTDTQYF

length: 16
J: TRBJ2-7
V: TRBV27
CDR3: CASSYTGGVSSYEQYF

length: 17
J: TRBJ1-5
V: TRBV6-1
CDR3: CASSEPPQGLSNQPQHF

length: 16
J: TRBJ2-1
V: TRBV7-6
CDR3: CASSLGVGSGVAEQFF

length: 17
J: TRBJ2-7
V: TRBV5-1
CDR3: CASNVGQSGGPSYEQYF

length: 14
J: TRBJ2-7
V: TRBV2
CDR3: CANSVGKTTSEQYF

length: 14
J: TRBJ2-7
V: TRBV7-2
CDR3: CASSRDRSDYEQYF

length: 14
J: TRBJ2-7
V: TRBV27
CDR3: CASSLSGSLYEQYF

length: 15
J: TRBJ1-1
V: TRBV6-5
CDR3: CASSAAGYRNTEAFF

length: 14
J: TRBJ2-7
V: TRBV5-6
CDR3: CASSLGGSSYEQYF

length: 15
J: TRBJ2-2
V: TRBV6-5
CDR3: CANLPNRSNTGELFF

length: 14
J: TRBJ1-2
V: TRBV30
CDR3: CAWRDRGQNYGYTF

length: 16
J: TRBJ2-1
V: TRBV7-2
CDR3: CASSLEPLAGFRGEFF

length: 12
J: TRBJ2-3
V: TRBV7-8
CDR3: CASSLTSGVQYF

length: 13
J: TRBJ2-5
V: TRBV15
CDR3: CATSTHRGGTQYF

length: 12
J: TRBJ1-1
V: TRBV28
CDR3: CASSLAGTEAFF

length: 14
J: TRBJ1-5
V: TRBV4-1
CDR3: CASRDRGPNQPQHF

length: 16
J: TRBJ2-3
V: TRBV7-3
CDR3: CASSLLGARGTDTQYF

length: 15
J: TRBJ1-5
V: TRBV6-6
CDR3: CASSSTGGADQPQHF

length: 16
J: TRBJ2-1
V: TRBV19
CDR3: CASSPSSRSSYNEQFF

length: 14
J: TRBJ2-7
V: TRBV10-3
CDR3: CAISERQTGDEQYF

length: 13
J: TRBJ2-7
V: TRBV3-1/TRBV3-2
CDR3: CASSHGSTHEQYF

length: 15
J: TRBJ2-2
V: TRBV10-3
CDR3: CAISEGEPNTGELFF

length: 20
J: TRBJ1-6
V: TRBV5-1
CDR3: CASSPEGGQGPSSYNSPLHF

length: 15
J: TRBJ2-1
V: TRBV30
CDR3: CAWSAGLAGGNEQFF

length: 14
J: TRBJ2-7
V: TRBV6-5
CDR3: CASSYTGNSYEQYF

length: 12
J: TRBJ2-7
V: TRBV12-3/TRBV12-4
CDR3: CASRLTGYEQYF

length: 15
J: TRBJ2-5
V: TRBV6-5
CDR3: CASTSRLAAQETQYF

length: 14
J: TRBJ1-3
V: TRBV12-5
CDR3: CASGFAGLVDTIYF

length: 15
J: TRBJ2-1
V: TRBV27
CDR3: CASKYRGESYNEQFF

length: 17
J: TRBJ2-7
V: TRBV7-9
CDR3: CASSLAGGRALGYEQYF

length: 15
J: TRBJ1-2
V: TRBV6-5
CDR3: CASTLAGGGEGGYTF